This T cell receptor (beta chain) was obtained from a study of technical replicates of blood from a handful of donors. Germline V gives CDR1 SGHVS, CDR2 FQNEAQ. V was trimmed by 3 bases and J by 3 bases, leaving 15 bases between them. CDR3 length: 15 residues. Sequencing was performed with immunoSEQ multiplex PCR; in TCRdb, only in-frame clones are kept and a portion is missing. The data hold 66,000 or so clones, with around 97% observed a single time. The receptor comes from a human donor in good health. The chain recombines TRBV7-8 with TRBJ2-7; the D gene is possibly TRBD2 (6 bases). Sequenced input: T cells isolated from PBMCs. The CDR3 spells CASSFPSTGGYEQYF. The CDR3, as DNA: TGTGCCAGCAGCTTTCCCAGCACCGGGGGCTACGAGCAGTACTTC.